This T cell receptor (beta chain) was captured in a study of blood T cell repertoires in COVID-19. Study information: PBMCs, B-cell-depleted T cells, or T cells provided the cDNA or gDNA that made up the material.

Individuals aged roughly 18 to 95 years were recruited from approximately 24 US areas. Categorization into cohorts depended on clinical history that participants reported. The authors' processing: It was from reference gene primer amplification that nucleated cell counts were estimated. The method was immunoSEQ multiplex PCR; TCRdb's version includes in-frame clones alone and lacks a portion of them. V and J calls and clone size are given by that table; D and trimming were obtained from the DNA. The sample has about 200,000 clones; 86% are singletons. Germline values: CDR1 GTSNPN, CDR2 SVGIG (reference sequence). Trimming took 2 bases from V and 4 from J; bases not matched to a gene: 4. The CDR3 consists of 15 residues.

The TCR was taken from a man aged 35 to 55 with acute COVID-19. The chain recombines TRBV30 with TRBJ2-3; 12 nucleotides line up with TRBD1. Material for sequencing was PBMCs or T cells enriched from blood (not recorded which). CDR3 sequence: CAWSPGQGASDTQYF. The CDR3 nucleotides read TGTGCCTGGAGTCCGGGACAGGGGGCCTCAGATACGCAGTATTTT. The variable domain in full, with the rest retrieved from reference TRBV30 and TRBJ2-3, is SQTIHQWPATLVQPVGSPLSLECTVEGTSNPNLYWYRQAAGRGLQLLFYSVGIGQISSEVPQNLSASRPQDRQFILSSKKLLLSDSGFYLCAWSPGQGASDTQYFGPGTRLTVL.